The sequence of this TCR beta chain was determined in a study of early T cells in non-severe SARS-CoV-2 infection. Trimming at V came to 6 bases and at J to 6 bases, leaving 11 bases not matched to a gene. Germline V gene sequence: CDR1 MNHEY, CDR2 SMNVEV (reference sequence). The CDR3 runs to 15 residues. This clonotype was counted many times. Individual cDNA molecules were tagged with unique molecular identifiers, the study reported. TCRdb re-called the 5' RACE reads with MiXCR, one entry per CDR3 protein. The sample holds tens of thousands of distinct CDR3 sequences, approximately 15% seen once. The sequence came from an adult who was a healthcare worker with PCR-confirmed SARS-CoV-2 infection or an uninfected control (not recorded which). The V call is TRBV27, the J call TRBJ1-5; 7 bases align to TRBD1. The specimen sequenced was whole blood. The DNA of the CDR3 is TGTGCCAGCAGCCGACAGGGTTCGTCGAGTCAGCCCCAGCATTTT. This encodes CASSRQGSSSQPQHF.